The 15 T cell receptor beta chains below all came from one sample that was sequenced in a study of T-cell memory formation after mild COVID-19. TCRdb processed the 5' RACE reads anew with MiXCR; each CDR3 protein has one entry. The sample yields 450,000 to 650,000 distinct CDR3 sequences, around 21% seen once. Sequencing input: PBMCs or a T cell subset sorted from them (not recorded which). The receptor set was obtained from an adult woman who had mild COVID-19 (a few samples of this study predate the infection). Cell type and time point are not known.

The rearrangement joins TRBV19 to TRBJ2-1, with a possible D match to TRBD2 (6 bases). This CDR3 has 15 amino acids. CDR1 is LNHDA and CDR2 is SQIVND in the germline V gene (reference sequence). Deletions cut 7 bases from V and 6 bases from J, with 19 bases between. The CDR3 DNA reads TGTGCCAGTAATCGGGGCGGGACCAGCATCAATGAGCAGTTCTTC. The encoded protein is CASNRGGTSINEQFF.

This clonotype was counted a few times. J is TRBJ1-1 and V is TRBV7-9, with TRBD1 matching over 8 bases. Germline-derived CDR1 and CDR2 are SEHNR and FQNEAQ (reference sequence). This CDR3 contains 14 residues. V lost 1 base, J lost 11 bases, and 9 bases stayed unmatched. CDR3 in amino acids: CASSLGTGPFGAFF. The CDR3 region has the DNA TGTGCCAGCAGCTTAGGGACAGGGCCCTTTGGGGCTTTCTTT.

In its sample, this clonotype was seen a few times. V gene TRBV5-5 combines with J gene TRBJ1-1; D not certain. The CDR3 has 14 amino acids. Trimming left V 3 bases short and J 1 base short, with 10 bases between. Germline V lookup: CDR1 SGHKS, CDR2 YYEKEE (reference sequence). The chain's CDR3 is CASSSKSGNTEAFF. DNA of the CDR3: TGTGCCAGCAGCTCGAAGTCAGGGAACACTGAAGCTTTCTTT.

The chain recombines TRBV18 with TRBJ1-1; no firm D call. V was pared by 3 bases and J by 4 bases, with 9 bases between. The CDR3 sequence is 13 residues long. Germline CDR1 and CDR2: KGHSH and LQKENI. Here the CDR3 reads CASSPEVSTEAFF. CDR3 DNA sequence: TGTGCCAGCTCACCGGAGGTGAGCACTGAAGCTTTCTTT.

The chain couples TRBV20-1 to TRBJ2-1, with D hard to call. Germline V CDR1 and CDR2: DFQATT, SNEGSKA (reference sequence). V lost 6 bases and J 6 bases, leaving 24 bases between the germline ends. This CDR3 is built from 16 residues. The CDR3 region has the DNA TGCAGTGCCAACCGCCTCGGGTCCTGGGGTAGCAATGAGCAGTTCTTC. It yields the protein CSANRLGSWGSNEQFF.

The table lists this clonotype with a few counts. The V call is TRBV2, the J call TRBJ1-4, with 7 positions matching TRBD1. Germline V gene sequence: CDR1 SNHLY, CDR2 FYNNEI. The CDR3 length is 16 residues. V shed 6 bases and J 7 bases; nucleotides not matched to a gene: 14. Written as DNA, the CDR3 is TGTGCCAGCAGCGCGACTACAGGGGCCGGGGGTGAAAAACTGTTTTTT. Translation gives CASSATTGAGGEKLFF.

The table lists this clonotype with a few counts. CDR3 DNA: TGTGCCACCAGCAGGCCTCGCGGAGCGCGCGGTTTAGCTGAAGCTTTCTTT. Residues: CATSRPRGARGLAEAFF. This rearrangement joins TRBV15 to TRBJ1-1; D is unclear. V was shortened by 3 bases and J by 6 bases, with 23 bases between the two germline ends. CDR3 length equals 17 residues. In germline, CDR1 is LNHNV, CDR2 YYDKDF (reference sequence).

This clonotype occurred a few times. V gene TRBV29-1 combines with J gene TRBJ2-7; 10 bases align to TRBD1. The CDR3 extends over 14 amino acids. Losses at the gene ends were 6 bases for V and 5 bases for J; bases not matched to a gene: 10. Germline V CDR1 and CDR2: SQVTM, ANQGSEA. CDR3 nucleotide sequence: TGCAGCGTGCAAATGACAGGGGGCGTTGACGAGCAGTACTTC. It translates to CSVQMTGGVDEQYF.

This chain links TRBV6-2 or TRBV6-3 with TRBJ2-1; D gene unclear. The V end was cut by 0 bases, the J end by 7 bases, with 7 bases between. Germline lookup yields CDR1 MNHEY and CDR2 SVGEGT. The CDR3 has 13 amino acids. CDR3 amino acids: CASSYSVGNEQFF. For the CDR3, the DNA is TGTGCCAGCAGTTACTCAGTGGGGAATGAGCAGTTCTTC.

This clonotype appeared a few times. The V gene is TRBV24-1, the J gene TRBJ2-2; D is ambiguous. The CDR3 is 16 amino acids. The germline V gene encodes CDR1 KGHDR and CDR2 SFDVKD. The V and J ends lost 5 bases and 2 bases respectively, with 14 bases between them. This chain's CDR3 is CATSAWARSNTGELFF. CDR3 nucleotide sequence: TGTGCCACCAGTGCTTGGGCAAGAAGCAACACCGGGGAGCTGTTTTTT.

The rearrangement uses TRBV7-2 and TRBJ1-2; D is possibly TRBD1 (6 bases). This CDR3 is 16 amino acids long. V shed 5 bases and J shed 9 bases, with 25 bases lying between them. Per germline, CDR1 SGHTA and CDR2 FQGNSA. In DNA form, the CDR3 reads TGTGCCAGCAGCCAACGACAGGCACTTTTGGGTAGAAGCTACACCTTC. Protein: CASSQRQALLGRSYTF.

This chain links TRBV5-1 with TRBJ2-2, with 11 bases matching TRBD2. Germline V gene sequence: CDR1 SGHRS, CDR2 YFSETQ. The J segment lost 5 bases and the V segment lost 1 base, leaving 4 bases of the junction unmatched. The CDR3 is 16 residues long. Written as DNA, the CDR3 is TGCGCCAGCAGCTTGACGGGACTAGCGGTTACCGGGGAGCTGTTTTTT. Its protein product is CASSLTGLAVTGELFF.

This clonotype was observed a handful of times. At one of its ends the junction is not consistent with the germline gene, which may arise from a read error. This chain links TRBV7-2 with TRBJ2-5; D remains ambiguous. CDR1 and CDR2 from the germline V gene are SGHTA and FQGNSA. This CDR3 has 12 amino acids. The CDR3 spells CASSIAPETQYF. The CDR3 DNA reads as TGTGCCAGCAGCATAGCCCCAGAGACCCAGTACTTC. Combining the CDR3 with reference TRBV7-2 and TRBJ2-5 gives the whole variable domain GAGVSQSPSNKVTEKGKDVELRCDPISGHTALYWYRQSLGQGLEFLIYFQGNSAPDKSGLPSDRFSAERTGGSVSTLTIQRTQQEDSAVYLCASSIAPETQYFGPGTRLLVL.

J is TRBJ2-3 and V is TRBV5-6; D unclear. Trimming left V 0 bases short and J 4 bases short, with 6 bases between. CDR1 is SGHDT, CDR2 YYEEEE, per germline. CDR3 length: 13 amino acids. The CDR3 DNA follows: TGTGCCAGCAGCTTGGTTTTGCCAGATACGCAGTATTTT. It is translated as CASSLVLPDTQYF.

The J gene is TRBJ2-5, the V gene TRBV14; possibly TRBD1 or TRBD2 for D (7 bases each). The CDR3 is 14 residues long. Germline V gene sequence: CDR1 SGHDN, CDR2 FVKESK. The V end was cut by 2 bases, the J end by 5 bases, with 12 bases between. CDR3 sequence reads: CASSQRQGGETQYF. Written as DNA, the CDR3 is TGTGCCAGCAGCCAACGACAGGGAGGGGAGACCCAGTACTTC.